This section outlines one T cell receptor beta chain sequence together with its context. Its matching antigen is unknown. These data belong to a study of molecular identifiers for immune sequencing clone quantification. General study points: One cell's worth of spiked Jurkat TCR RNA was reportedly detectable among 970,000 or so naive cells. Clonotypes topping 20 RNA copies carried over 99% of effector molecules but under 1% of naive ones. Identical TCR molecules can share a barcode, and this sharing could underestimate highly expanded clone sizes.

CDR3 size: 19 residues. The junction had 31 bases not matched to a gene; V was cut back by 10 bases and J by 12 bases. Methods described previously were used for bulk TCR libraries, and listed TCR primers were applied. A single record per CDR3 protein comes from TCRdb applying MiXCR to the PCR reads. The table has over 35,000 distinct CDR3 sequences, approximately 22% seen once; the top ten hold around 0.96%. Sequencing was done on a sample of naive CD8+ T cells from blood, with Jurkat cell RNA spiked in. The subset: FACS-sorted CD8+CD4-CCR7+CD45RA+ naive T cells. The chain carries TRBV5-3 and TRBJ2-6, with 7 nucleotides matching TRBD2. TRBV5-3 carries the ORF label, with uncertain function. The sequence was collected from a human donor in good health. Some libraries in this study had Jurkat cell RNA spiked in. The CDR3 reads CARRLAPGLAASGAPVLTF. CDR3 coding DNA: TGTGCCCGCCGCTTGGCCCCGGGCCTAGCGGCCTCTGGGGCCCCCGTCCTGACTTTC.